The 18 T cell receptor beta chains listed next were all sequenced from one sample in a study of T cell changes during pregnancy in multiple sclerosis (dated by TCRdb to 2018 to 2020). Library generation was performed with the immunoSEQ multiplex PCR assay. TCRdb mirrors the immuneACCESS table, restricted to in-frame sequences. Some clones are absent from its copies; in checked studies, under half trace to an unresolved V gene, and the reason for the others is unknown. This sample has over 25,000 clones in its table, and about 92% of those were observed once. In total, the top ten clones hold around 0.42% of the sample. The material sequenced was CD4+ T cells from peripheral blood mononuclear cells, taken in the second trimester of pregnancy. Receptor source: a female donor in good health, enrolled as a control in a pregnancy study.

The genes are TRBV20-1 and TRBJ1-2, with a weak D call TRBD1 (5 bases). The V end was cut by 6 bases, the J end by 7 bases, with 12 bases between. CDR1 is DFQATT and CDR2 is SNEGSKA in the germline V gene (reference sequence). There are 11 residues in the CDR3. The CDR3 coding sequence is TGCAGTGCGGCAACAGGATCTGGCTACACCTTC. This sequence encodes CSAATGSGYTF.

This clone has more than one count but fewer than ten. The chain couples TRBV6-6 to TRBJ1-1; D is unresolved. This CDR3 is built from 13 residues. CDR1 and CDR2 (germline): MNHNY, SVGAGI (reference sequence). V lost 6 bases, J lost 1 base, and 9 bases lay in between. CDR3 nucleotide sequence: TGTGCCAGCAGCCCCCCCTGGAACACTGAAGCTTTCTTT. This gives the protein CASSPPWNTEAFF.

The rearrangement uses TRBV27 and TRBJ2-7, with 10 positions matching TRBD1. This CDR3 comprises 17 residues. CDR1 is MNHEY, CDR2 SMNVEV, per germline (reference sequence). Trimming took 5 bases from V and 7 from J; bases not matched to a gene: 17. The CDR3 DNA is TGTGCCAGCAGTGACAAAATCTCCGGGACAGGGGTGTGGGAGCAGTACTTC. It codes for CASSDKISGTGVWEQYF.

Comment on this clone: It is likely a read error, because the conserved phenylalanine at the end of the CDR3 is missing. The limits of the CDR3 on the DNA are not certain, so only TCRdb's listed CDR3 is given. The chain uses TRBV23-1 and TRBJ2-7; TRBD1 was called by the table and not checked on the DNA. TRBV23-1 is identified as an open reading frame with a role that is uncertain. The CDR3 is made up of 11 amino acids, end residues included. The CDR3 is CASSHSPRDTK.

V gene TRBV28 combines with J gene TRBJ1-5; maybe TRBD1 (5 bases). Trimming removed 5 bases at V and 9 bases at J, with 23 bases between. This CDR3 comprises 16 residues. Germline assignment: CDR1 MDHEN and CDR2 SYDVKM. The CDR3 reads CASSPSQTAPGWPQHF. The CDR3 DNA is TGTGCCAGCAGTCCCAGCCAGACAGCCCCCGGGTGGCCCCAGCATTTT.

The rearrangement uses TRBV30 and TRBJ1-4; TRBD1 matches at 9 bases. This CDR3 contains 15 residues. The junction had 9 bases not matched to a gene; V was cut back by 3 bases and J by 7 bases. Germline CDR1 reads GTSNPN; CDR2 reads SVGIG (reference sequence). This chain's CDR3 is CAWSANRGQGEKLFF. The CDR3 DNA reads as TGTGCCTGGAGCGCGAACAGGGGGCAGGGTGAAAAACTGTTTTTT. Together with reference TRBV30 and TRBJ1-4, the CDR3 gives the full variable domain: SQTIHQWPATLVQPVGSPLSLECTVEGTSNPNLYWYRQAAGRGLQLLFYSVGIGQISSEVPQNLSASRPQDRQFILSSKKLLLSDSGFYLCAWSANRGQGEKLFFGSGTQLSVL.

This chain links TRBV12-2 with TRBJ1-5. TRBV12-2 is marked as a pseudogene. This CDR3 region has 15 residues. The CDR3 DNA reads as TGTGCAAGTCGCTGGGCGAAGCGGCGCAATCAGCCCCAGCATTTT. It yields the protein CASRWAKRRNQPQHF.

The chain joins TRBV19 to TRBJ2-7; D gene uncertain. The V gene's germline CDR1 is LNHDA and CDR2 SQIVND (reference sequence). V shed 0 bases and J shed 4 bases, with 10 bases lying between them. The CDR3 covers 14 residues. CDR3 region: CASSIDVTYYEQYF. CDR3 coding DNA: TGTGCCAGTAGTATAGATGTGACATATTACGAGCAGTACTTC.

The chain has TRBV30 and TRBJ1-6; 7 nucleotides line up with TRBD1. The germline gives CDR1 GTSNPN, CDR2 SVGIG (reference sequence). The CDR3 runs 13 residues. The V gene end was trimmed by 3 bases and the J gene end by 6 bases; junction bases not matched to a gene: 2. CDR3 sequence reads: CAWSGDSNSPLHF. The CDR3 DNA follows: TGTGCCTGGAGCGGGGACAGTAATTCACCCCTCCACTTT.

The V call is TRBV30, the J call TRBJ2-1; 7 nucleotides match TRBD2. The ends lost 2 bases at V and 5 bases at J; junction bases unmatched: 3. Germline CDR1 and CDR2: GTSNPN and SVGIG (reference sequence). The CDR3 totals 13 residues. The CDR3 loop reads CAWSFRGDNEQFF. CDR3 DNA sequence: TGTGCCTGGAGTTTCCGGGGGGACAATGAGCAGTTCTTC.

This rearrangement joins TRBV19 to TRBJ2-5, with 9 positions matching TRBD2. The length of the CDR3 is 15 residues. Trimming at V came to 5 bases and at J to 5 bases, leaving 9 bases not matched to a gene. Germline loops: CDR1 LNHDA, CDR2 SQIVND (reference sequence). CDR3 residues: CASSLGLAVGETQYF. CDR3 nucleotide sequence: TGTGCCAGTAGTTTGGGACTAGCCGTAGGTGAGACCCAGTACTTC.

The chain links TRBV7-6 to TRBJ2-5, with D tentatively TRBD2 (6 bases). The CDR3 is made up of 14 amino acids. The germline gives CDR1 SGHVS, CDR2 FNYEAQ. V lost 0 bases and J lost 5, with 10 bases in between. In DNA, the CDR3 is TGTGCCAGCAGCTTAGCGCGGGGTAGCGAGACCCAGTACTTC. Protein product: CASSLARGSETQYF.

The chain has TRBV10-3 and TRBJ2-4; TRBD2 agrees at 11 bases. This CDR3 contains 15 residues. Germline-derived CDR1 and CDR2 are ENHRY and SYGVKD. V dropped 0 bases and J dropped 8; count of bases not matched to a gene: 3. The CDR3: CAISESTSGTDIQYF. Written as DNA, the CDR3 is TGTGCCATCAGTGAGTCGACTAGCGGGACGGACATTCAGTACTTC.

The V and J genes are TRBV27 and TRBJ2-7; D is unclear. CDR1 and CDR2 from the germline V gene are MNHEY and SMNVEV (reference sequence). The ends were cut back, 5 bases at V and 2 bases at J, with 13 bases in the middle. The CDR3 runs to 14 residues. This chain's CDR3 is CASSPEMNPYEQYF. CDR3 DNA sequence: TGTGCCAGCAGTCCAGAAATGAACCCCTACGAGCAGTACTTC.

The V gene is TRBV6-5, the J gene TRBJ2-1, with a weak D call TRBD2 (6 bases). The CDR3 has 15 residues. The V and J ends lost 2 bases and 6 bases respectively, with 14 bases between them. Germline CDR1 reads MNHEY; CDR2 reads SVGAGI. For the CDR3, the DNA is TGTGCCAGCAGTTACACCGGGAGTCTCCCCAATGAGCAGTTCTTC. It yields the protein CASSYTGSLPNEQFF.

A remark on this clone: In this CDR3 the conserved last residue, phenylalanine or tryptophan, is missing, so a read error is likely. The chain joins TRBV5-1 to TRBJ2-7; 16 bases match TRBD2. Germline values: CDR1 SGHRS, CDR2 YFSETQ. J lost 2 bases, V lost 4 bases, and 3 bases had no gene match. This CDR3 comprises 16 residues. The CDR3 region has the DNA TGCGCCAGCAGCCCGGGACTAGCGGGAGGGGCCTACGAGCAGTACCTC. Translated: CASSPGLAGGAYEQYL.

V is TRBV7-9 and J is TRBJ1-5; tentatively, D is TRBD1 (5 bases). Per germline, CDR1 SEHNR and CDR2 FQNEAQ (reference sequence). The CDR3 is made up of 15 amino acids. The V gene lost 5 bases and the J gene lost 6 bases, with 17 bases spanning the gap. The CDR3 region is CASSQNGGDGQPQHF. CDR3 DNA sequence: TGTGCCAGCAGCCAAAACGGGGGAGACGGTCAGCCCCAGCATTTT.

The V gene is TRBV5-4, the J gene TRBJ2-1, with a tentative D call TRBD2 (6 bases). This CDR3 region has 14 residues. CDR1 and CDR2 (germline): SGHNT, YYREEE (reference sequence). Trimming took 6 bases from V and 9 from J, leaving 19 bases between them. The CDR3, as DNA: TGTGCCAGCAACCGACTTGGGGGGAACCGTGAGCAGTTCTTC. It encodes CASNRLGGNREQFF.